The sequence of this T cell receptor beta chain was determined in a study of cytomegalovirus exposure and HLA in healthy donors. Study-wide background: In terms of ancestry, the Caucasian-associated cluster contained roughly four fifths of the approximately 420 genotyped donors. Study-wide results and caveats: The majority of TCR sequences were rare, yet some public TCRs appeared in many donors. With further analysis later on, most CMV-associated TCR beta chains appeared HLA-restricted.

Donors in the study were healthy people who gave bone marrow. Remarks on this clone: Antigen unknown.

PCR used 60 Vbeta primers and 13 Jbeta primers. Assay: immunoSEQ multiplex PCR; the TCRdb copy retains only in-frame clones and omits some. The profile shows around 120,000 clones, roughly 71% of them singletons. Sequenced input: PBMCs. The clonotype comes from a man between 35 and 55 years old in good health and CMV-seropositive.

CDR3 in amino acids: CASSRQGDYEQYF. The CDR3, as DNA: TGTGCCAGCAGCCGACAGGGGGACTACGAGCAGTACTTC. The chain has TRBV6-1 and TRBJ2-7, with 9 bases identical to TRBD1. CDR1 is MNHNS and CDR2 is SASEGT in the germline V gene. Trimming took 6 bases from V and 3 from J; bases not matched to a gene: 3. The CDR3 consists of 13 residues.